The next 16 T cell receptor beta chains were all read from a single sample in a study of CD8+CD57+ T cells in acquired aplastic anemia. Genomic DNA served as template for TCR beta VDJ and CDR3 profiling. TCRdb independently ran MiXCR on the reads; one entry per CDR3 protein. The table records over 150,000 distinct CDR3 sequences, about 48% of them present only once. Sequences were obtained from sorted CD4+, CD8+, or CD8+CD57+ T cells (not recorded which) from PBMCs. The receptors were gathered from a human donor in good health.

In the case of this clonotype: A much larger clone sits a single nucleotide away, making a read error possible. The genes are TRBV9 and TRBJ2-7; D unresolved. The V end was cut by 1 base, the J end by 7 bases, with 15 bases between. This CDR3 comprises 14 residues. Germline CDR1 reads SGDLS; CDR2 reads YYNGEE. The CDR3 region is CASSVISSSNEQYF. CDR3 bases: TGTGCCAGCAGCGTAATCTCCAGCAGCAATGAGCAGTACTTC.

The sample holds many counts of this clonotype. The gene calls are TRBV20-1 and TRBJ2-3; TRBD2 matches 11 bases. With V trimmed by 6 bases and J by 5 bases, 4 bases remained unmatched. The CDR3 extends over 13 amino acids. Germline assignment: CDR1 DFQATT and CDR2 SNEGSKA (reference sequence). The CDR3 is CSALLAGVDTQYF. The CDR3 region has the DNA TGCAGTGCGTTACTAGCGGGGGTAGATACGCAGTATTTT.

V gene TRBV24-1 combines with J gene TRBJ2-1; 14 bases map to TRBD2. The germline V gene encodes CDR1 KGHDR and CDR2 SFDVKD. The CDR3 extends over 15 amino acids. In nucleotides, the CDR3 is TGTGCTAGAGATCTGGGACTAGCGGGAGTCAGGGAGCAGTTCTTC. It translates to CARDLGLAGVREQFF.

This clonotype is a singleton in its sample. V and J are TRBV12-3 or TRBV12-4 and TRBJ1-1; D is ambiguous. The V gene lost 2 bases and the J gene lost 3 bases, with 7 bases spanning the gap. This CDR3 contains 13 residues. DNA of the CDR3: TGTGCCAGCAGTTTACACGCGTACACTGAAGCTTTCTTT. Translated, it gives CASSLHAYTEAFF.

The V gene is TRBV15, the J gene TRBJ2-6; D gene ambiguous. The ends were cut back, 0 bases at V and 3 bases at J, with 6 bases in the middle. Germline CDR1 and CDR2: LNHNV and YYDKDF (reference sequence). CDR3 length: 15 residues. Here the CDR3 DNA reads TGTGCCACCAGCAGAGATAAAAGTGGGGCCAACGTCCTGACTTTC. Its translation: CATSRDKSGANVLTF.

The chain has TRBV7-8 and TRBJ2-3, with 7 bases lining up with TRBD2. CDR3 length equals 13 residues. V trimming: 0 bases; J trimming: 10 bases; junction bases outside the gene matches: 4. Germline loops: CDR1 SGHVS, CDR2 FQNEAQ. The chain's CDR3 is CASSLAVGGAQYF. The CDR3 DNA reads as TGTGCCAGCAGCTTAGCCGTGGGGGGGGCGCAGTATTTT. The whole variable domain, remainder taken from reference TRBV7-8 and TRBJ2-3, is GAGVSQSPRYKVAKRGQDVALRCDPISGHVSLFWYQQALGQGPEFLTYFQNEAQLDKSGLPSDRFFAERPEGSVSTLKIQRTQQEDSAVYLCASSLAVGGAQYFGPGTRLTVL.

The chain recombines TRBV29-1 with TRBJ1-3; D remains ambiguous. CDR3 size: 11 residues. Trimming shortened V by 3 bases and J by 3 bases, and 3 bases separated the two germline ends. The germline CDR1 and CDR2 sequences are SQVTM and ANQGSEA. Here the CDR3 DNA reads TGCAGCGTTGAGTTTGGAAACACCATATATTTT. This codes for CSVEFGNTIYF.

Remarks on this clonotype: It is likely a read error, because the conserved phenylalanine at the end of the CDR3 is missing. The chain recombines TRBV6-1 with TRBJ1-3, with no clear D. This CDR3 contains 15 residues. Germline V CDR1 and CDR2: MNHNS, SASEGT. V was pared by 0 bases and J by 4 bases, with 10 bases between. The CDR3 reads CASSEAQTVGNTIYS. In DNA, the CDR3 is TGTGCCAGCAGTGAAGCACAGACCGTCGGAAACACCATATATTCT.

This clonotype appeared a few times. V is TRBV25-1 and J is TRBJ1-2, with TRBD1 as a possible D gene (5 bases). In germline, CDR1 is MGHDK, CDR2 SYGVNS. The CDR3 sequence is 14 residues long. V lost 1 base and J lost 4, with 10 bases in between. CDR3: CASSESGGSYGYTF. CDR3 nucleotides: TGTGCCAGCAGTGAATCGGGGGGGAGCTATGGCTACACCTTC.

This clonotype was picked up one time. An end of the junction does not agree with germline; a read error may underlie this. The CDR3 sequence: CASSLGLASYNEQFF. The DNA for the CDR3 is TGTGCTAGCAGCTTGGGTCTAGCCAGTTACAATGAGCAGTTCTTC. The chain employs TRBV7-7 and TRBJ2-1; D is perhaps TRBD2 (5 bases). CDR1 and CDR2 from the germline V gene are SSHAT and FNYEAQ (reference sequence). The CDR3 extends over 15 amino acids.

With respect to this clonotype: This sequence may be a read error, since a much larger clone differs from it by one base. The chain is built from TRBV7-2 and TRBJ1-1; 8 nucleotides agree with TRBD1. Germline V gene data show CDR1 as SGHTA and CDR2 as FQGNSA. This CDR3 is 13 amino acids long. The junction had 11 bases not matched to a gene; V was cut back by 11 bases and J by 6 bases. This chain's CDR3 is CACMRQGAPEAFF. The CDR3 region has the DNA TGTGCCTGCATGAGGCAGGGGGCCCCTGAAGCTTTCTTT.

The chain employs TRBV20-1 and TRBJ1-1; D remains ambiguous. CDR1 is DFQATT, CDR2 SNEGSKA, per germline (reference sequence). V was pared by 8 bases and J by 3 bases, with 16 bases between. The CDR3 covers 13 residues. The CDR3 is CSYVRRWDTEAFF. The CDR3 DNA reads TGCAGTTACGTCAGGCGGTGGGACACTGAAGCTTTCTTT.

This chain joins TRBV7-2 and TRBJ1-5; D is uncertain. The V gene's germline CDR1 is SGHTA and CDR2 FQGNSA. This CDR3 is 15 amino acids long. V was clipped by 5 bases and J by 3 bases, with 14 bases between them. The CDR3 DNA sequence: TGTGCCAGCAGCCCTTTTGCAGGCGTCAATCAGCCCCAGCATTTT. Translating it yields CASSPFAGVNQPQHF.

The chain combines TRBV10-3 with TRBJ2-1, with D maybe TRBD1 (6 bases). Germline lookup yields CDR1 ENHRY and CDR2 SYGVKD. The CDR3 is 15 residues long. Trimming removed 3 bases from V and 2 bases from J, with 11 bases in between. The CDR3 sequence is CAISDRAGAYNEQFF. In DNA form, the CDR3 reads TGTGCCATCAGTGATAGGGCAGGGGCCTACAATGAGCAGTTCTTC.

In its sample, this clonotype was seen many times. The chain carries TRBV4-1 and TRBJ1-5; D is unclear. V shed 2 bases and J shed 6 bases, with 11 bases lying between them. The CDR3 runs to 14 residues. The germline gives CDR1 MGHRA, CDR2 YSYEKL. CDR3 in amino acids: CASSQLTSGQPQHF. CDR3 nucleotide sequence: TGCGCCAGCAGCCAACTAACGTCCGGTCAGCCCCAGCATTTT.

V gene TRBV11-1 combines with J gene TRBJ2-7, with TRBD2 identical over 13 bases. This CDR3 is 17 amino acids long. CDR1 is SGHAT, CDR2 FQDESV, per germline (reference sequence). V gave up 3 bases and J gave up 6 bases; unmatched junction bases: 11. This chain's CDR3 is CASSFTSGRAVRVEQYF. In DNA, the CDR3 is TGTGCCAGCAGCTTTACTAGCGGGAGGGCCGTGAGGGTCGAGCAGTACTTC.